In this sample, the clone carrying this TCR beta chain turned up a few times. The antigen remains undetermined. This sample was taken from a study of memory CD4+ T cells and cytomegalovirus serostatus. Original processing notes: After removing out-of-frame reads, around 2,000,000 distinct TCRbeta sequences remained. Here immunoSEQ multiplex PCR was the method, and the copy in TCRdb shows in-frame clones only, minus some. That table supplies the V and J calls and clone size; D and trimming were determined from the DNA. The sample consists of under 75,000 clones, 80% of them appearing once. Study-level findings and limits: Median bootstrapped AUC for CMV status was about 0.96 originally, approximately 0.93 US-trained.

The germline CDR1 and CDR2 sequences are SGHRS and YFSETQ. CDR3 length equals 13 residues. V was clipped by 4 bases and J by 2 bases, with 10 bases between them. The sort gate was single viable CD3+CD4+CD8-CD45RO+ cells for memory CD4+ T cells. The rearrangement links TRBV5-1 to TRBJ2-7; possibly TRBD1 for D (7 bases). Material: memory CD4+ T cells from blood. The sequence was obtained from an adult in good health and CMV-seronegative. Some clones in this sample may be carry-over from other donors' samples. The CDR3 DNA follows: TGCGCCAGCAGCCAGGGGGGTCCCTACGAGCAGTACTTC. It codes for CASSQGGPYEQYF.